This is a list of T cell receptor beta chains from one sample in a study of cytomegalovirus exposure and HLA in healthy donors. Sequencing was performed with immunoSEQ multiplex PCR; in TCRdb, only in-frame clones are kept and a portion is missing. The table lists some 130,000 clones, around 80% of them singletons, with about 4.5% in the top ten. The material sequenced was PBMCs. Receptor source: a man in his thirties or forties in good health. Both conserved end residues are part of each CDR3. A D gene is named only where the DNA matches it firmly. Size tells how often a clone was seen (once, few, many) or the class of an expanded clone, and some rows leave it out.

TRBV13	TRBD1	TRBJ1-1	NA	CASSQDREAFF	TGTGCCAGCAGTCAGGACAGGGAAGCTTTCTTT
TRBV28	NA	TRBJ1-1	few	CASSTLGRLTEAFF	TGTGCCAGCAGCACACTTGGCAGGCTGACTGAAGCTTTCTTT
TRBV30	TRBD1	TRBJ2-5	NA	CAWSGQGWETQYF	TGTGCCTGGAGCGGACAGGGTTGGGAGACCCAGTACTTC
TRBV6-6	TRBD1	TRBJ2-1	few	CASSPQGDVNEQFF	TGTGCCAGCAGTCCACAGGGGGACGTAAATGAGCAGTTCTTC
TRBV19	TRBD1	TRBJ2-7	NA	CASSGGYEQYF	TGTGCCTCCTCAGGGGGCTACGAGCAGTACTTC
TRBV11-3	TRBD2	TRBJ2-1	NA	CASSPGLGGVFRNEQFF	TGTGCCAGCAGCCCAGGACTAGGAGGGGTCTTTCGCAATGAGCAGTTCTTC
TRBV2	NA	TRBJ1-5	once	CASRPRGGNNQPQHF	TGTGCCAGCAGGCCCCGTGGGGGCAACAATCAGCCCCAGCATTTT
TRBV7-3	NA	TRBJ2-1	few	CASSLIPGGYGHEQFF	TGTGCCAGCAGCTTAATCCCCGGGGGTTACGGGCATGAGCAGTTCTTC
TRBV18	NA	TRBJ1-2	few	CASSPGPHYGYTF	TGTGCCAGCTCACCGGGCCCCCACTATGGCTACACCTTC
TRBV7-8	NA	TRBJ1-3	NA	CASSLSSVGVGNTIYF	TGTGCCAGCAGCTTATCGAGCGTCGGGGTTGGAAACACCATATATTTT
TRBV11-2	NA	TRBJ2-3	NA	CASSETRGTDTQYF	TGTGCCAGTTCCGAGACGCGGGGCACAGATACGCAGTATTTT
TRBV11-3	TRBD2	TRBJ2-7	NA	CASSPPTSGSYEQYF	TGTGCCAGCAGCCCTCCGACTAGCGGGAGTTACGAGCAGTACTTC
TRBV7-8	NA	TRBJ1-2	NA	CASSPGLSNYGYTF	TGTGCCAGCAGCCCGGGACTTTCCAACTATGGCTACACCTTC
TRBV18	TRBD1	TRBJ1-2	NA	CASSPGTGANYGYTF	TGTGCCAGCTCACCGGGGACAGGAGCTAACTATGGCTACACCTTC
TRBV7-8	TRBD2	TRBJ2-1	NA	CASSLRTSGRAVNEQFF	TGTGCCAGCAGCTTACGGACTAGCGGGAGGGCCGTAAATGAGCAGTTCTTC